The rows below give T cell receptor beta chains drawn from one sample of a study of human T cells and chemical hapten exposure. TCRdb passed the RACE reads through MiXCR, listing each CDR3 protein once. The profile shows about 180,000 distinct CDR3 sequences, around 30% of them singletons. The sample consisted of whole blood, taken in connection with sensitization to the hapten diphenylcyclopropenone (DPC). These receptors originate from a woman under 40 with alopecia areata. Some clones in this sample may be carry-over from other donors' samples. The CDR3 runs from the conserved cysteine through the conserved F or W. Each record gives: V gene, J gene, clone size, D gene, CDR3 protein, CDR3 DNA. The D gene is left open where the match is weak. Expanded clones are given a class, and other clones once, few, many or no size at all.

TRBV5-1	TRBJ2-7	.	.	CASSLPGVHEQYF	TGCGCCAGCAGCTTGCCCGGGGTACACGAGCAGTACTTC
TRBV20-1	TRBJ1-6	few	TRBD1	CSADGGTADNSPLHF	TGCAGTGCTGACGGAGGGACAGCGGATAATTCACCCCTCCACTTT
TRBV25-1	TRBJ1-1	.	TRBD1	CASSETGDTEAFF	TGTGCCAGCAGTGAAACAGGGGACACTGAAGCTTTCTTT
TRBV29-1	TRBJ2-7	.	TRBD2	CSVAGGANEQYF	TGCAGCGTTGCGGGGGGGGCGAACGAGCAGTACTTC
TRBV10-3	TRBJ2-5	.	.	CAIARGSDPETQYF	TGTGCCATCGCCCGCGGGTCGGATCCAGAGACCCAGTACTTC
TRBV20-1	TRBJ1-1	.	TRBD1	CSASRGRRGTEAFF	TGCAGTGCTAGCAGGGGGCGGCGGGGCACTGAAGCTTTCTTT
TRBV7-2	TRBJ1-4	.	.	CASSLEVRRGAGEKLFF	TGTGCCAGCAGCTTAGAAGTTCGCCGAGGCGCAGGGGAAAAACTGTTTTTT
TRBV29-1	TRBJ2-7	.	.	CSVWQGAYEQYF	TGCAGCGTTTGGCAGGGTGCCTACGAGCAGTACTTC
TRBV27	TRBJ1-1	once	.	CASSSMGAPRPEAFF	TGTGCCAGCAGTTCTATGGGGGCGCCGCGCCCTGAAGCTTTCTTT
TRBV29-1	TRBJ1-1	.	TRBD1	CSVEELQGAGEAFF	TGCAGCGTTGAAGAACTACAGGGGGCAGGGGAAGCTTTCTTT
TRBV18	TRBJ2-7	.	.	CASSDNYEQYF	TGTGCCAGCTCGGATAACTACGAGCAGTACTTC
TRBV19	TRBJ1-4	few	.	CASSTPRGTNEKLFF	TGTGCCAGTAGTACCCCCAGGGGCACTAATGAAAAACTGTTTTTT
TRBV29-1	TRBJ1-1	.	TRBD1	CSVSRQGVEAFF	TGCAGCGTCTCGAGACAGGGGGTTGAAGCTTTCTTT
TRBV20-1	TRBJ2-7	.	TRBD1	CSARGTASYEQYF	TGCAGTGCTAGGGGGACAGCCTCCTACGAGCAGTACTTC
TRBV28	TRBJ1-5	.	.	CASSAGQPQHF	TGTGCCAGCAGTGCCGGGCAGCCCCAGCATTTT
TRBV3-1	TRBJ2-2	few	.	CASSQERHPNTGELFF	TGTGCCAGCAGCCAAGAGAGACACCCAAACACCGGGGAGCTGTTTTTT
TRBV28	TRBJ1-1	.	TRBD1	CASSTAGTGDTEAFF	TGTGCCAGCAGCACCGCCGGAACAGGGGATACTGAAGCTTTCTTT
TRBV28	TRBJ2-7	.	.	CASSSITYEQYF	TGTGCCAGCAGTTCCATCACCTACGAGCAGTACTTC
TRBV28	TRBJ2-2	.	TRBD2	CASRPLLAGGNTGELFF	TGTGCCAGCAGACCCCTACTAGCGGGAGGGAACACCGGGGAGCTGTTTTTT
TRBV28	TRBJ1-2	.	.	CASTILGGTNYGYTF	TGTGCCAGCACAATTCTGGGGGGGACTAACTATGGCTACACCTTC
TRBV7-2	TRBJ1-1	few	.	CASSLVSQKNTEAFF	TGTGCCAGCAGCTTAGTTTCACAGAAGAACACTGAAGCTTTCTTT
TRBV7-2	TRBJ2-1	.	.	CASSSQRYNEQFF	TGTGCCAGCAGCTCCCAGCGGTACAATGAGCAGTTCTTC
TRBV27	TRBJ1-6	.	.	CASSFRGTSYNSPLHF	TGTGCCAGCAGTTTTCGCGGGACCTCCTATAATTCACCCCTCCACTTT
TRBV29-1	TRBJ1-3	.	.	CSASASWSGNTIYF	TGCAGCGCCTCGGCCTCCTGGTCTGGAAACACCATATATTTT
TRBV9	TRBJ2-3	.	TRBD2	CASGSGASTDTQYF	TGTGCCAGCGGTAGCGGGGCGAGCACAGATACGCAGTATTTT
TRBV6-2/TRBV6-3	TRBJ1-1	few	.	CASSYYRRSEWGTEAFF	TGTGCCAGCAGTTACTACAGGAGGTCAGAGTGGGGCACTGAAGCTTTCTTT
TRBV28	TRBJ2-3	.	.	CASSPEGFELGDTQYF	TGTGCCAGCAGTCCCGAGGGGTTCGAACTAGGAGATACGCAGTATTTT
TRBV6-1	TRBJ2-1	.	.	CASSLLSSYNEQFF	TGTGCCAGCAGCCTCTTAAGCTCCTACAATGAGCAGTTCTTC
TRBV7-3	TRBJ2-2	few	.	CASSLASFTGELFF	TGTGCCAGCAGCTTAGCTAGCTTTACCGGGGAGCTGTTTTTT
TRBV10-3	TRBJ2-1	few	.	CAISVVNEQFF	TGTGCCATCAGTGTTGTCAATGAGCAGTTCTTC
TRBV7-9	TRBJ1-4	.	TRBD1	CASSLAGDRQLFF	TGTGCCAGCAGCTTAGCTGGGGACAGACAACTGTTTTTT
TRBV2	TRBJ2-1	few	TRBD1	CASRPGQGVYEQFF	TGTGCCAGCAGACCGGGACAGGGAGTTTATGAGCAGTTCTTC
TRBV7-9	TRBJ1-2	few	.	CASSWTLNALLYGYTF	TGTGCCAGCAGCTGGACCTTAAATGCCTTGCTCTATGGCTACACCTTC
TRBV7-8	TRBJ1-5	.	TRBD1	CASSPTGGRQPQHF	TGTGCCAGCAGCCCTACAGGGGGTCGACAGCCCCAGCATTTT
TRBV7-3	TRBJ2-1	.	.	CASSLMFSDEQFF	TGTGCCAGCAGCTTAATGTTCAGCGATGAGCAGTTCTTC
TRBV29-1	TRBJ2-5	few	TRBD1	CSVADRQETQYF	TGCAGCGTTGCGGACAGGCAAGAGACCCAGTACTTC
TRBV28	TRBJ2-4	.	.	CASSGDLYRAHLF	TGTGCCAGCAGTGGTGACCTCTACCGGGCCCACCTCTTC
TRBV5-1	TRBJ2-2	few	.	CASRSTRANTGELFF	TGCGCCAGCAGGTCAACCAGGGCTAACACCGGGGAGCTGTTTTTT
TRBV29-1	TRBJ2-3	few	TRBD2	CSVGLAGGADTQYF	TGCAGCGTTGGCCTAGCGGGAGGCGCAGATACGCAGTATTTT
TRBV3-1	TRBJ2-5	few	.	CASSPPRGLAHETQYF	TGTGCCAGCAGCCCTCCTAGAGGCCTAGCACACGAGACCCAGTACTTC
TRBV7-2	TRBJ2-5	.	.	CASRSGASPAQYF	TGTGCCAGCAGGTCGGGGGCCTCTCCGGCCCAGTACTTC
TRBV3-1	TRBJ2-7	.	TRBD2	CASSQMTSSEQYF	TGTGCCAGCAGCCAAATGACTAGCTCCGAGCAGTACTTC
TRBV30	TRBJ1-6	.	TRBD1	CAWTRTGNSPLHF	TGTGCCTGGACCCGGACAGGGAATTCACCCCTCCACTTT
TRBV5-4	TRBJ2-3	.	.	CASSLGDGETDTQYF	TGTGCCAGCAGCTTGGGTGACGGGGAAACAGATACGCAGTATTTT
TRBV20-1	TRBJ1-4	few	TRBD1	CSATTGEAEKLFF	TGCAGTGCCACTACAGGGGAGGCGGAAAAACTGTTTTTT
TRBV9	TRBJ1-3	.	.	CASSALDLRGSGNTIYF	TGTGCCAGCAGCGCCCTTGATCTCAGGGGCTCTGGAAACACCATATATTTT
TRBV27	TRBJ1-6	.	.	CASTSFSYNSPLHF	TGTGCCAGCACGAGCTTCTCCTATAATTCACCCCTCCACTTT
TRBV6-1	TRBJ2-7	.	.	CASSEMREAGEQYF	TGTGCCAGCAGTGAAATGAGGGAGGCGGGGGAGCAGTACTTC
TRBV6-5	TRBJ1-1	.	.	CASSPNSWRNTEAFF	TGTGCCAGCAGCCCTAACTCTTGGAGGAACACTGAAGCTTTCTTT
TRBV6-5	TRBJ2-1	.	.	CASSAGTYNEQFF	TGTGCCAGCAGCGCCGGGACCTACAATGAGCAGTTCTTC
TRBV29-1	TRBJ1-2	few	.	CSAMTVNYGYTF	TGCAGCGCCATGACAGTTAACTATGGCTACACCTTC
TRBV7-3	TRBJ2-2	.	TRBD1	CASARGQGSTGELFF	TGTGCCAGCGCCCGAGGACAGGGTAGCACCGGGGAGCTGTTTTTT
TRBV12-3/TRBV12-4	TRBJ2-6	.	.	CASSSGYSGANVLTF	TGTGCCAGCAGTTCAGGGTACTCTGGGGCCAACGTCCTGACTTTC
TRBV7-2	TRBJ2-7	few	.	CASSSYSGEQYF	TGTGCCAGCAGCTCCTACAGTGGCGAGCAGTACTTC
TRBV7-2	TRBJ2-3	few	TRBD2	CASSSVGTSGTDTQYF	TGTGCCAGCAGCTCCGTCGGGACTAGCGGGACAGATACGCAGTATTTT